The T cell receptor (beta chain) under discussion was sequenced for a study of blood T cells in healthy people across ages. A second PCR of 7 to 11 cycles used a sample-barcoded 5' primer and a J-beta primer mix. TCRdb re-analysed the 5' RACE reads in MiXCR, keeping a single row per CDR3 protein. Of about 1.4 million distinct CDR3 sequences in the sample, approximately 59% are singletons; the top ten hold 6.7%. Material: blood. The sequence was obtained from a man between 18 and 35 years old in good health.

CDR3 sequence: CASAAATYEQYF. CDR3 bases: TGTGCCAGCGCGGCGGCAACCTACGAGCAGTACTTC. The chain carries TRBV2 and TRBJ2-7; D is undetermined. V was pared by 8 bases and J by 2 bases, with 10 bases between. Germline V gene data show CDR1 as SNHLY and CDR2 as FYNNEI. This CDR3 region has 12 residues. Full variable domain (missing parts from reference TRBV2 and TRBJ2-7): EPEVTQTPSHQVTQMGQEVILRCVPISNHLYFYWYRQILGQKVEFLVSFYNNEISEKSEIFDDQFSVERPDGSNFTLKIRSTKLEDSAMYFCASAAATYEQYFGPGTRLTVT.